The next 20 T cell receptor beta chains were all read from a single sample in a study of CD8+CD57+ T cells in acquired aplastic anemia. According to the study, genomic DNA was the template for TCR beta VDJ and CDR3 profiling. MiXCR, run by TCRdb on the reads, gives a single entry per CDR3 protein. The sample consists of approximately 81,000 distinct CDR3 sequences, about 45% of them appearing once. Specimen: sorted CD4+, CD8+, or CD8+CD57+ T cells (not recorded which) from PBMCs. These receptors were obtained from a human donor in good health, serving as a control.

The chain combines TRBV10-3 with TRBJ2-1; possibly TRBD2 for D (6 bases). Trimming removed 6 bases from V and 4 bases from J, with 13 bases in between. CDR3 length: 14 residues. Germline V lookup: CDR1 ENHRY, CDR2 SYGVKD. The CDR3 bases are TGTGCCATCAGGCCGGGACTCAATTACAATGAGCAGTTCTTC. This gives the protein CAIRPGLNYNEQFF.

This clonotype was found once. V usage is TRBV7-9 and J usage is TRBJ1-1; D perhaps matches TRBD1 (5 bases). Between the trimmed V and J ends, which lost 2 bases and 8 bases, there was a span of 15 bases. Per the germline V gene, CDR1 is SEHNR and CDR2 is FQNEAQ (reference sequence). This CDR3 has 14 amino acids. The DNA for the CDR3 is TGTGCCAGCAGCTTACGGCAGGGAAATATCGAAGCTTTCTTT. Amino acid sequence: CASSLRQGNIEAFF.

This sequence joins TRBV25-1 and TRBJ1-2; D might be TRBD1 (6 bases). The CDR3 loop spans 14 amino acids. V shed 4 bases and J shed 5 bases, with 14 bases lying between them. CDR1 is MGHDK and CDR2 is SYGVNS in the germline V gene. The CDR3 region has the DNA TGTGCCAGCAGTGTATCCACAGGGTATTATGGCTACACCTTC. Translation gives CASSVSTGYYGYTF.

This clonotype was counted once. The genes are TRBV10-3 and TRBJ1-2; D possibly corresponds to TRBD1 (6 bases). This CDR3 is 16 amino acids long. Trimming took 10 bases from V and 2 from J, leaving 23 bases between them. CDR1 is ENHRY, CDR2 SYGVKD, per germline. CDR3 loop: CASTKSSTGINYGYTF. The CDR3 DNA reads TGTGCCAGCACCAAATCTTCTACAGGGATAAACTATGGCTACACCTTC.

Many counts were recorded for this clonotype. This chain joins TRBV30 and TRBJ1-2; D is undetermined. The CDR3 loop spans 12 amino acids. Germline loops: CDR1 GTSNPN, CDR2 SVGIG (reference sequence). Trimming left V 4 bases short and J 3 bases short, with 9 bases between. Here the CDR3 reads CAWTVGDYGYTF. DNA of the CDR3: TGTGCCTGGACCGTGGGAGACTATGGCTACACCTTC.

This clonotype was counted ten times or more. This chain connects TRBV20-1 to TRBJ2-5; D uncertain. The CDR3 sequence is 16 residues long. The V end was cut by 4 bases, the J end by 0 bases, with 18 bases between. Germline V gives CDR1 DFQATT, CDR2 SNEGSKA (reference sequence). The chain's CDR3 is CSAKIGFELYQETQYF. The CDR3 DNA sequence: TGCAGTGCTAAAATCGGGTTCGAGTTGTACCAAGAGACCCAGTACTTC.

This clonotype has ten or more counts. The chain joins TRBV6-1 to TRBJ2-5; no firm D call. Germline-derived CDR1 and CDR2 are MNHNS and SASEGT. CDR3 size: 11 residues. Between the trimmed V and J ends, which lost 8 bases and 4 bases, there was a span of 8 bases. CDR3 region: CASSKGETQYF. The DNA of the CDR3 is TGTGCCAGCTCTAAAGGAGAGACCCAGTACTTC.

This clonotype was observed a handful of times. This rearrangement joins TRBV4-1 to TRBJ1-1; TRBD1 agrees at 9 bases. The J segment lost 0 bases and the V segment lost 4 bases, leaving 6 bases of the junction unmatched. The CDR3 extends over 16 amino acids. Germline V lookup: CDR1 MGHRA, CDR2 YSYEKL. This CDR3 is CASSLGQGLMNTEAFF. The CDR3 nucleotides read TGCGCCAGCAGCCTGGGACAGGGACTCATGAACACTGAAGCTTTCTTT.

This clonotype appeared once. The chain uses TRBV10-1 and TRBJ2-2, with 10 nucleotides matching TRBD2. The germline V gene encodes CDR1 WNHNN and CDR2 SYGVQD (reference sequence). This CDR3 region has 16 residues. J gave up 3 bases and V 7 bases, and 8 bases lay outside the gene matches. The CDR3 nucleotides are TGCGCCAGCACCAACCCAGGACTAGCGGACACCGGGGAGCTGTTTTTT. Its translation: CASTNPGLADTGELFF.

This rearrangement joins TRBV24-1 to TRBJ2-7, with no clear D. This CDR3 is built from 14 residues. CDR1 KGHDR and CDR2 SFDVKD come from the germline V gene. V was shortened by 4 bases and J by 3 bases, with 12 bases between the two germline ends. The DNA for the CDR3 is TGTGCCACCAGTGAATCTGGGATTAACTACGAGCAGTACTTC. Amino acids: CATSESGINYEQYF.

J is TRBJ2-1 and V is TRBV4-3; D perhaps matches TRBD2 (6 bases). The CDR3 is made up of 15 amino acids. V was cut by 1 base and J by 8 bases, with 15 bases left in between. From germline, CDR1 is LGHNA and CDR2 YSLEER. The CDR3 DNA is TGCGCCAGCAGCCAAGGATTGGCTAGCGTCGATGAGCAGTTCTTC. This codes for CASSQGLASVDEQFF.

The chain is built from TRBV15 and TRBJ1-6; 7 bases are shared with TRBD1. CDR3 length: 15 amino acids. Germline-derived CDR1 and CDR2 are LNHNV and YYDKDF (reference sequence). Unmatched junction bases numbered 3, after V lost 1 base and J lost 6 bases. The CDR3 coding sequence is TGTGCCACCAGCAGAGGACAGGGACCTAATTCACCCCTCCACTTT. Protein sequence: CATSRGQGPNSPLHF.

A remark on this clonotype: At one end, the junction sequence differs from germline, possibly due to a read error. The gene calls are TRBV5-4 and TRBJ2-3; no firm D call. Germline lookup yields CDR1 SGHNT and CDR2 YYREEE (reference sequence). The CDR3 covers 16 residues. This CDR3 reads CASSLVGSHSTDAQYF. The CDR3 nucleotides are TGTGCCAGCAGCTTGGTGGGCAGCCATAGCACAGATGCGCAGTATTTT.

The chain employs TRBV15 and TRBJ1-1; no definite D call. The CDR3 has 14 amino acids. Germline CDR1 reads LNHNV; CDR2 reads YYDKDF (reference sequence). Trimming removed 3 bases at V and 1 base at J, with 9 bases between. The CDR3 region is CATSSPVPNTEAFF. In DNA, the CDR3 is TGTGCCACCAGCAGTCCCGTTCCGAACACTGAAGCTTTCTTT.

The rearrangement links TRBV11-1 to TRBJ2-1, with 10 bases identical to TRBD2. J gave up 9 bases and V 5 bases, and 7 bases lay outside the gene matches. This CDR3 has 14 residues. Germline V gene lookup returns CDR1 SGHAT and CDR2 FQDESV (reference sequence). The CDR3 DNA is TGTGCCAGCAGCACCGGGACTAGCGTCACTGAGCAGTTCTTC. Amino acids: CASSTGTSVTEQFF.

This clonotype was detected ten times or more. The rearrangement joins TRBV9 to TRBJ2-3, with D possibly matching TRBD2 (5 bases). Trimming took off 0 bases at V and 1 base at J, with 6 bases between the two ends. The CDR3 totals 14 residues. Germline V gene lookup returns CDR1 SGDLS and CDR2 YYNGEE. CDR3 sequence reads: CASSVVSGTDTQYF. The CDR3 bases are TGTGCCAGCAGCGTAGTTAGCGGCACAGATACGCAGTATTTT.

The rearrangement links TRBV7-8 to TRBJ1-1; D not certain. Between the trimmed V and J ends, which lost 5 bases and 0 bases, there was a span of 10 bases. Looked up from germline, CDR1 is SGHVS and CDR2 is FQNEAQ. The CDR3 extends over 14 amino acids. The CDR3 nucleotides are TGTGCCAGCAGCAAGGATCAAATGAACACTGAAGCTTTCTTT. It encodes CASSKDQMNTEAFF.

Of note for this clonotype: Being one base from a much bigger clone, this may be a read error. The genes are TRBV4-1 and TRBJ2-7; tentative D call: TRBD2 (5 bases). This CDR3 region has 15 residues. Germline CDR1 reads MGHRA; CDR2 reads YSYEKL. DNA for the CDR3: TGCACCAGCAGTTTTCGGGAAACCACGCTGAACGAGCAGTACTTC. This sequence encodes CTSSFRETTLNEQYF.

The chain is built from TRBV30 and TRBJ1-1; D is unresolved. This CDR3 is built from 13 residues. V lost 0 bases to trimming and J lost 3 bases, with 8 bases between them. The germline V gene encodes CDR1 GTSNPN and CDR2 SVGIG (reference sequence). The chain's CDR3 is CAWSVLGYTEAFF. CDR3 nucleotide sequence: TGTGCCTGGAGTGTACTGGGGTACACTGAAGCTTTCTTT.

The chain is built from TRBV19 and TRBJ1-1; unclear D gene. This CDR3 spans 14 amino acids. In germline, CDR1 is LNHDA, CDR2 SQIVND (reference sequence). V lost 8 bases and J lost 7, with 20 bases in between. CDR3 residues: CASGKTSGYNEAFF. Here the CDR3 DNA reads TGTGCCAGTGGAAAGACTAGCGGATACAATGAAGCTTTCTTT.